This TCR beta chain originates from a study of T-cell memory formation after mild COVID-19. This clonotype has a handful of counts. Each CDR3 protein gets one entry after TCRdb re-called the 5' RACE reads with MiXCR. The sample carries about 440,000 distinct CDR3 sequences, around 19% recorded once. Sequencing was carried out using PBMCs or a T cell subset sorted from them (not recorded which). The receptor's source is an adult woman who had mild COVID-19 (a few samples of this study predate the infection). Cell type and time point are not known.

The CDR3 region is CASSLKGQRPNYGYTF. CDR3 DNA sequence: TGTGCCAGTAGTCTGAAGGGTCAGCGACCTAACTATGGCTACACCTTC. The chain couples TRBV19 to TRBJ1-2; unclear D gene. The CDR3 sequence is 16 residues long. V was trimmed by 5 bases and J by 0 bases, leaving 16 bases between them. The V gene's germline CDR1 is LNHDA and CDR2 SQIVND (reference sequence). Full variable domain (rest looked up from reference TRBV19 and TRBJ1-2): DGGITQSPKYLFRKEGQNVTLSCEQNLNHDAMYWYRQDPGQGLRLIYYSQIVNDFQKGDIAEGYSVSREKKESFPLTVTSAQKNPTAFYLCASSLKGQRPNYGYTFGSGTRLTVV.